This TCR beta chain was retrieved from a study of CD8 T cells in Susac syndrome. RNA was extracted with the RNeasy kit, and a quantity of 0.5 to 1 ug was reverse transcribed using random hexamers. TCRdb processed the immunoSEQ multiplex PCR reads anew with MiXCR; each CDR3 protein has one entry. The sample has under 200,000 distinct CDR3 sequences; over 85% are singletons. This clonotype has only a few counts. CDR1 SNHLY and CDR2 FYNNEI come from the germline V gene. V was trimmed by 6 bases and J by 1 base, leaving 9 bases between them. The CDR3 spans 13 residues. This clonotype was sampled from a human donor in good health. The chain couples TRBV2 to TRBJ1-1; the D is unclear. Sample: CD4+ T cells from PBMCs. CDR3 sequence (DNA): TGTGCCAGCAGGTATCGGGGGAACACTGAAGCTTTCTTT. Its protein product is CASRYRGNTEAFF.